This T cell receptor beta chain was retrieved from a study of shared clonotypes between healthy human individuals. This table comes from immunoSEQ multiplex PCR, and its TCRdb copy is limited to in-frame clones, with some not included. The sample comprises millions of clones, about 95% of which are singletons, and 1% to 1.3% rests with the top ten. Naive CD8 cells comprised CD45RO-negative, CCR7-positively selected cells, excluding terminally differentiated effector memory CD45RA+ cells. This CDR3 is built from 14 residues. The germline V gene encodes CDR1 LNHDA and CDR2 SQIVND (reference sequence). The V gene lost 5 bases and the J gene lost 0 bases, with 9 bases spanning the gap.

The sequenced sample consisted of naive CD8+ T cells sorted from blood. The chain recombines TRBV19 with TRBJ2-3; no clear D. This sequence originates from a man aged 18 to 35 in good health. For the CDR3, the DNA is TGTGCCAGTAGTCTGGTGATTAGCACAGATACGCAGTATTTT. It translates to CASSLVISTDTQYF.